These 30 T cell receptor beta chains originate from one sample sequenced in a study of T cells in localized non-small cell lung cancer. Sequencing was performed with immunoSEQ multiplex PCR; in TCRdb, only in-frame clones are kept and a portion is missing. The sample has roughly 2,500 clones; less than 35% are singletons. The sample here was normal lung tissue next to the tumor, taken before any cancer treatment. All receptors come from a man aged 40-75 years with stage I lung adenocarcinoma.

This chain joins TRBV6-8 and TRBJ2-3; 13 bases match TRBD2. Germline values: CDR1 MNHGY, CDR2 SAAAGT. V shed 5 bases, J shed 2 bases, and the junction held 4 bases outside the gene matches. The CDR3 sequence is 16 residues long. The CDR3 here is CASSRLAGGSTDTQYF. The CDR3 DNA reads TGTGCCAGCAGTCGACTAGCGGGGGGCTCCACAGATACGCAGTATTTT.

The sample holds a few counts of this clone. The CDR3 DNA sequence: TGCGCCAGCAGCCAAGCATCAGGGCGTGTACAGCAATATAATTCACCCCTCCACTTT. As protein: CASSQASGRVQQYNSPLHF. The chain employs TRBV1 and TRBJ1-6; no DNA check was done on the table's D call, TRBD1. TRBV1 is flagged as a pseudogene. The length of the CDR3 is 19 residues.

The gene calls are TRBV30 and TRBJ1-1; TRBD1 is a possible D gene (6 bases). The germline V and J ends were trimmed by 1 base and 4 bases, with 10 bases remaining between them. Germline lookup yields CDR1 GTSNPN and CDR2 SVGIG (reference sequence). The CDR3 covers 13 residues. The CDR3 DNA reads TGTGCCTGGAGTGCGGGGGGGCCCACTGAAGCTTTCTTT. Its protein is CAWSAGGPTEAFF.

The chain links TRBV1 to TRBJ2-3; the tabulated D call, TRBD2, remains unverified against the DNA. TRBV1 has pseudogene status. The CDR3 has 15 amino acids. The CDR3 DNA follows: TGCGCCAGCAGCCGAATCGGGGGGCAAGCAGATACGCAGTATTTT. Translation: CASSRIGGQADTQYF.

The V and J genes are TRBV12-5 and TRBJ2-3, with D perhaps matching TRBD2 (5 bases). This CDR3 is 14 amino acids long. The germline gives CDR1 LGHNT, CDR2 FRNRAP. The CDR3 sequence: CASGEGEGTDTQYF. In DNA, the CDR3 is TGTGCCAGCGGAGAGGGCGAGGGCACAGATACGCAGTATTTT.

In its sample, this clone is medium-sized. The chain recombines TRBV11-3 with TRBJ2-7; D gene uncertain. Per the germline V gene, CDR1 is SGHNT and CDR2 is YENEEA. The CDR3 length is 14 residues. V lost 6 bases and J 1 base, leaving 13 bases between the germline ends. CDR3 nucleotides: TGTGCCAGCAGTCAAAGGCACAGATCCTACGAGCAGTACTTC. Translation: CASSQRHRSYEQYF.

The chain uses TRBV12-5 and TRBJ1-1; D is unclear. Germline V gives CDR1 LGHNT, CDR2 FRNRAP. V was pared by 4 bases and J by 10 bases, with 10 bases between. This CDR3 region has 11 residues. CDR3 region: CASGSDFRAFF. The CDR3 bases are TGTGCTAGTGGTTCGGACTTCCGAGCTTTCTTT.

The chain links TRBV19 to TRBJ1-1; 8 bases align to TRBD1. The CDR3 runs to 14 residues. V trimming: 6 bases; J trimming: 1 base; junction bases outside the gene matches: 4. CDR1 is LNHDA, CDR2 SQIVND, per germline (reference sequence). The CDR3 DNA sequence: TGTGCCAGTAGGACAGGGGCTACGAACACTGAAGCTTTCTTT. It yields the protein CASRTGATNTEAFF.

The rearrangement uses TRBV15 and TRBJ2-1, with 12 nucleotides matching TRBD2. This CDR3 region has 14 residues. Germline V lookup: CDR1 LNHNV, CDR2 YYDKDF (reference sequence). The junction had 2 bases not matched to a gene; V was cut back by 8 bases and J by 3 bases. CDR3 sequence (DNA): TGTGCCACCCGGACTAGCGGGGACTACAATGAGCAGTTCTTC. Encoded protein: CATRTSGDYNEQFF.

V gene TRBV11-3 combines with J gene TRBJ1-1; 9 positions agree with TRBD1. This CDR3 comprises 15 residues. Germline CDR1 reads SGHNT; CDR2 reads YENEEA. Trimming cost V 5 bases and J 0 bases; bases outside gene matches: 4. CDR3 DNA: TGTGCCAGCAGCCTGGGGACAGGGATGAACACTGAAGCTTTCTTT. This encodes CASSLGTGMNTEAFF.

This clone rates as medium-sized (0.01 to 0.1%). This chain connects TRBV19 to TRBJ1-1; 9 nucleotides line up with TRBD1. This CDR3 region has 13 residues. Germline V gene sequence: CDR1 LNHDA, CDR2 SQIVND (reference sequence). Germline trimming cut 7 bases from V and 8 bases from J; bases unmatched to any gene: 8. The CDR3 reads CASTGQGLSEAFF. The CDR3 DNA is TGTGCCAGTACGGGACAGGGACTTTCGGAAGCTTTCTTT.

The V and J genes are TRBV18 and TRBJ2-5; D is undetermined. Germline values: CDR1 KGHSH, CDR2 LQKENI. This CDR3 comprises 12 residues. V lost 3 bases, J lost 1 base, and 3 bases lay in between. In DNA form, the CDR3 reads TGTGCCAGCTCACCGTCCCAAGAGACCCAGTACTTC. Protein: CASSPSQETQYF.

This chain joins TRBV10-2 and TRBJ2-1; 8 bases agree with TRBD2. CDR1 WSHSY and CDR2 SAAADI come from the germline V gene. J lost 5 bases, V lost 2 bases, and 8 bases had no gene match. The CDR3 runs to 16 residues. The CDR3 region is CASSELELAENNEQFF. The CDR3 region has the DNA TGCGCCAGCAGTGAGCTTGAACTAGCGGAGAACAATGAGCAGTTCTTC.

Regarding this clone: Germline is not matched at one junction end, which may reflect a read error. The chain uses TRBV6-8 and TRBJ1-2; a possible D gene is TRBD1 (5 bases). Germline CDR1 reads MNHGY; CDR2 reads SAAAGT. CDR3 size: 13 residues. The CDR3 protein is CAISGSQGKGYTF. The CDR3 DNA reads TGTGCCATCAGTGGGAGCCAGGGAAAAGGCTACACCTTC.

This clone was counted a few times. The V gene is TRBV9, the J gene TRBJ1-5; 8 bases line up with TRBD1. The CDR3 totals 14 residues. The junction had 5 bases not matched to a gene; V was cut back by 0 bases and J by 9 bases. Germline CDR1 is SGDLS and CDR2 is YYNGEE. CDR3 amino acids: CASSVDWTGRPQHF. The DNA of the CDR3 is TGTGCCAGCAGCGTAGATTGGACAGGGAGGCCCCAGCATTTT.

The rearrangement uses TRBV30 and TRBJ2-3; 10 nucleotides align to TRBD1. Germline V gives CDR1 GTSNPN, CDR2 SVGIG (reference sequence). The CDR3 is 14 residues long. Trimming cost V 7 bases and J 6 bases; bases outside gene matches: 10. The CDR3 spells CASRRDRGVDTQYF. DNA of the CDR3: TGTGCCTCCCGCCGGGACAGGGGAGTGGATACGCAGTATTTT.

The CDR3 loop is CASSPQGLEIELFF. Written as DNA, the CDR3 is TGCGCCAGCAGCCCCCAAGGACTAGAAATAGAGCTGTTTTTT. This chain connects TRBV5-1 to TRBJ2-2, with 7 bases that match TRBD2. The CDR3 runs 14 residues. With 4 bases clipped from V and 11 bases from J, the junction kept 11 bases outside the gene matches. Germline V gene lookup returns CDR1 SGHRS and CDR2 YFSETQ.

This CDR3 reads CASSLKQNGQGGKKEQYF. CDR3 coding DNA: TGTGCCAGCAGCTTAAAACAAAATGGACAGGGTGGTAAGAAGGAGCAGTACTTC. The chain recombines TRBV11-3 with TRBJ2-7; 8 nucleotides line up with TRBD1. V lost 2 bases, J lost 7 bases, and 19 bases stayed unmatched. The germline V gene encodes CDR1 SGHNT and CDR2 YENEEA. The CDR3 is 18 amino acids.

The chain employs TRBV5-1 and TRBJ1-2, with a tentative D call TRBD1 (5 bases). This CDR3 contains 14 residues. Germline CDR1 reads SGHRS; CDR2 reads YFSETQ. V lost 1 base and J lost 8, with 15 bases in between. The CDR3 DNA reads as TGCGCCAGCAGCTTGCAGGGAGGGTGGTACGGCTACACCTTC. Translated: CASSLQGGWYGYTF.

This sequence joins TRBV29-1 and TRBJ2-3; D is ambiguous. The CDR3 length is 15 residues. The germline V gene has CDR1 SQVTM and CDR2 ANQGSEA. Trimming stripped 3 bases from V and 0 bases from J, with 13 bases between. The CDR3 nucleotides read TGCAGCGTTGAGAAGAGAAAGATGAGCACAGATACGCAGTATTTT. Its protein product is CSVEKRKMSTDTQYF.

This clone turned up a few times. This chain joins TRBV11-3 and TRBJ1-1; D ambiguous. Germline V gene sequence: CDR1 SGHNT, CDR2 YENEEA. V was trimmed by 1 base and J by 6 bases, leaving 12 bases between them. The CDR3 has 14 residues. CDR3 DNA sequence: TGTGCCAGCAGCTTAGTTCGGGGTAGAGCTGAAGCTTTCTTT. It translates to CASSLVRGRAEAFF.

This clone was seen once. The chain uses TRBV18 and TRBJ1-2, with 10 nucleotides matching TRBD1. V lost 2 bases, J lost 6 bases, and 3 bases stayed unmatched. Per the germline V gene, CDR1 is KGHSH and CDR2 is LQKENI. This CDR3 contains 14 residues. Here the CDR3 reads CASSPSGTGDGYTF. Written as DNA, the CDR3 is TGTGCCAGCTCACCATCGGGGACAGGGGATGGCTACACCTTC. The whole variable domain, filled in from reference TRBV18 and TRBJ1-2, reads NAGVMQNPRHLVRRRGQEARLRCSPMKGHSHVYWYRQLPEEGLKFMVYLQKENIIDESGMPKERFSAEFPKEGPSILRIQQVVRGDSAAYFCASSPSGTGDGYTFGSGTRLTVV.

This clone is medium-sized by share. This sequence joins TRBV4-1 and TRBJ2-7; D ambiguous. V dropped 1 base and J dropped 1 base, with 14 bases sitting between them. The CDR3 has 16 residues. The V gene's germline CDR1 is MGHRA and CDR2 YSYEKL. CDR3 in DNA: TGCGCCAGCAGCCAAGGAGGCCAAGGAGCATCCTACGAGCAGTACTTC. This codes for CASSQGGQGASYEQYF.

The rearrangement links TRBV19 to TRBJ1-5; D may be TRBD1 (6 bases). The CDR3 extends over 16 amino acids. The germline V gene has CDR1 LNHDA and CDR2 SQIVND (reference sequence). The V gene lost 3 bases and the J gene lost 2 bases, with 14 bases spanning the gap. The CDR3 loop reads CASSMNRVEGNQPQHF. The CDR3 DNA reads as TGTGCCAGTAGTATGAACAGGGTTGAGGGCAATCAGCCCCAGCATTTT.

This chain links TRBV11-3 with TRBJ1-2; D is uncertain. Germline V gives CDR1 SGHNT, CDR2 YENEEA. Trimming took 1 base from V and 8 from J, leaving 17 bases between them. There are 15 residues in the CDR3. CDR3 sequence reads: CASSLVEGGPFGYTF. DNA for the CDR3: TGTGCCAGCAGCTTAGTGGAGGGAGGCCCTTTCGGCTACACCTTC. Full variable domain (remainder filled in from reference TRBV11-3 and TRBJ1-2): EAGVVQSPRYKIIEKKQPVAFWCNPISGHNTLYWYLQNLGQGPELLIRYENEEAVDDSQLPKDRFSAERLKGVDSTLKIQPAELGDSAVYLCASSLVEGGPFGYTFGSGTRLTVV.

The genes are TRBV5-1 and TRBJ2-5, with 7 nucleotides matching TRBD2. Per the germline V gene, CDR1 is SGHRS and CDR2 is YFSETQ. V lost 4 bases to trimming and J lost 5 bases; unmatched junction nucleotides: 8. The CDR3 loop spans 14 amino acids. CDR3 coding DNA: TGCGCCAGCAGCGCGGGGGTTCCGCAGGAGACCCAGTACTTC. It encodes CASSAGVPQETQYF.

The gene calls are TRBV6-8 and TRBJ1-5; 11 positions agree with TRBD1. Germline V gene data show CDR1 as MNHGY and CDR2 as SAAAGT. V gave up 6 bases and J gave up 3 bases; unmatched junction bases: 7. This CDR3 has 16 residues. The CDR3 loop is CASSRTGQGDNQPQHF. CDR3 sequence (DNA): TGTGCCAGCAGCCGCACGGGACAGGGGGACAATCAGCCCCAGCATTTT.

The chain has TRBV5-1 and TRBJ1-1; D perhaps matches TRBD1 (5 bases). The V and J ends lost 1 base and 3 bases respectively, with 10 bases between them. The CDR3 runs 14 residues. Germline V gives CDR1 SGHRS, CDR2 YFSETQ. CDR3 protein: CASSLSLGDTEAFF. The CDR3, as DNA: TGCGCCAGCAGCTTGTCGCTGGGGGACACTGAAGCTTTCTTT.

The rearrangement links TRBV11-3 to TRBJ2-7; possibly TRBD1 for D (6 bases). Trimming took 5 bases from V and 3 from J, leaving 17 bases between them. CDR1 is SGHNT and CDR2 is YENEEA in the germline V gene. The CDR3 sequence is 15 residues long. DNA for the CDR3: TGTGCCAGCAGCCCAGGGCTCGGACAGCTCTACGAGCAGTACTTC. This codes for CASSPGLGQLYEQYF.

The sample holds a few counts of this clone. This sequence joins TRBV19 and TRBJ2-1, with D perhaps being TRBD1 or TRBD2 (5 bases each). The germline CDR1 and CDR2 sequences are LNHDA and SQIVND (reference sequence). Trimming shortened V by 3 bases and J by 10 bases, and 7 bases separated the two germline ends. The CDR3 contains 11 residues. DNA of the CDR3: TGTGCCAGTAGTATGGGACCGGAGCAGTTCTTC. Translated: CASSMGPEQFF.